This T cell receptor beta chain originates from a study of T cells expressing NK-cell markers. Study-level findings and limits: A range of about 1.0-8% of CD8+ T cells consisted of dominant NKG2C+ clonotypes in about six donors.

5'RACE template switching built TCR beta cDNA with unique molecular identifiers. TCRdb re-called the 5' RACE reads; every CDR3 protein appears as one record, without DNA. The repertoire shows about 390,000 distinct CDR3 sequences; the top ten hold about 11%. Germline CDR1 is DFQATT and CDR2 is SNEGSKA (reference sequence). The length of the CDR3 is 15 residues. Concerning this clonotype itself: Its antigen is as yet unknown.

The genes are TRBV20-1 and TRBJ2-4. Sequencing input: blood T cells: a sorted CD56 or NKG2C T cell subset, CD4+ or CD8+ T cells, or bulk PBMC T cells (not recorded which). This TCR was sampled from a woman aged 45-59 years in good health. The CDR3 sequence is CSASRRAVAKNIQYF.